Presented here are 2 T cell receptor beta chains from one specimen sequenced in a study of shared clonotypes between healthy human individuals. The table came from immunoSEQ multiplex PCR; TCRdb's copy has only in-frame clones and leaves some out. This sample carries about 1.5 million clones, 95% to 99% of them seen once, and the ten largest clones take about 0.45%. Sequencing used naive CD4+ T cells sorted from blood. Subset indicated: CD45RA+ positively selected. The receptor set was obtained from a man aged 30-40 years in good health.

This chain uses TRBV6-1 with TRBJ1-2; 10 positions agree with TRBD1. Trimming removed 7 bases from V and 5 bases from J; junction bases left unmatched: 10. The CDR3 totals 15 residues. Germline loops: CDR1 MNHNS, CDR2 SASEGT. In DNA, the CDR3 is TGTGCCAGCACCAGGAGGGACAGGGGCAGATATGGCTACACCTTC. Its translation is CASTRRDRGRYGYTF.

The chain is built from TRBV28 and TRBJ2-3; D remains unclear. V lost 5 bases and J 4 bases, leaving 10 bases between the germline ends. CDR1 and CDR2 from the germline V gene are MDHEN and SYDVKM. The CDR3 covers 13 residues. The CDR3 reads CASSGDGADTQYF. CDR3 in DNA: TGTGCCAGCAGTGGGGATGGGGCAGATACGCAGTATTTT.